Listed below are T cell receptor beta chains from one sample, sequenced in a study of blood T cell repertoires in COVID-19. TCRdb's copy holds only in-frame clones and misses some; the assay was immunoSEQ multiplex PCR. The table has about 240,000 clones, roughly 91% seen once; the top ten hold 8.8%. Input material: PBMCs or T cells enriched from blood (not recorded which). Source of these receptors: a man aged 40-49 years who had recovered from COVID-19. Both conserved end residues are part of each CDR3. D genes are given only for firm matches. A row's size may be missing; if present it is once, few, many or a size class.

d_gene: TRBD1
abundance: NA
v_gene: TRBV7-2
j_gene: TRBJ2-7
CDR3nt: TGTGCCAGCAGCTCCGGGACAGAGATTTACGAGCAGTACTTC
CDR3aa: CASSSGTEIYEQYF

d_gene: TRBD1
abundance: NA
v_gene: TRBV4-1
j_gene: TRBJ1-5
CDR3nt: TGCGCCAGCAGCCGTGGACAGGGCAATCAGCCCCAGCATTTT
CDR3aa: CASSRGQGNQPQHF

d_gene: NA
abundance: NA
v_gene: TRBV27
j_gene: TRBJ1-2
CDR3nt: TGTGCCAGCAGTTTGGACAGAATTAACTATGGCTACACCTTC
CDR3aa: CASSLDRINYGYTF

d_gene: TRBD2
abundance: NA
v_gene: TRBV6-2/TRBV6-3
j_gene: TRBJ2-1
CDR3nt: TGTGCCAGCAGTTATTCGGGACTAGCGGGACCAACTCAAGACAATGAGCAGTTCTTC
CDR3aa: CASSYSGLAGPTQDNEQFF

d_gene: TRBD2
abundance: NA
v_gene: TRBV14
j_gene: TRBJ2-2
CDR3nt: TGTGCCAGCACTCTAGCGGGAGTCACCGGGGAGCTGTTTTTT
CDR3aa: CASTLAGVTGELFF

d_gene: TRBD1
abundance: NA
v_gene: TRBV5-6
j_gene: TRBJ1-2
CDR3nt: TGTGCCAGCAGCAGAGGACAGGGGCTGGACTATGGCTACACCTTC
CDR3aa: CASSRGQGLDYGYTF

d_gene: NA
abundance: NA
v_gene: TRBV28
j_gene: TRBJ1-6
CDR3nt: TGTGCCAGCAGTTTGAGGCAGGGGAGATTTTCACCCCTCCACTTT
CDR3aa: CASSLRQGRFSPLHF

d_gene: TRBD1
abundance: once
v_gene: TRBV18
j_gene: TRBJ1-2
CDR3nt: TGTGCCAGCTCCCCCAGGGACAGGGACTATGGCTACACCTTC
CDR3aa: CASSPRDRDYGYTF

d_gene: TRBD2
abundance: NA
v_gene: TRBV29-1
j_gene: TRBJ2-3
CDR3nt: TGCAGCGTTGACTTCCTAGCGGATGACACAGATACGCAGTATTTT
CDR3aa: CSVDFLADDTDTQYF

d_gene: NA
abundance: NA
v_gene: TRBV20-1
j_gene: TRBJ2-2
CDR3nt: TGCAGTGCTAGTGGTGCGGGAAGGGGTGGCGGGGAGCTGTTTTTT
CDR3aa: CSASGAGRGGGELFF

d_gene: TRBD1
abundance: NA
v_gene: TRBV4-2
j_gene: TRBJ1-1
CDR3nt: TGTGCCAGCAGCCAGAGGGGACAGGGAGACACTGAAGCTTTCTTT
CDR3aa: CASSQRGQGDTEAFF

d_gene: NA
abundance: NA
v_gene: TRBV6-5
j_gene: TRBJ1-3
CDR3nt: TGTGCCAGCAGTCTTCAGGGTTCTGGAAACACCATATATTTT
CDR3aa: CASSLQGSGNTIYF

d_gene: NA
abundance: NA
v_gene: TRBV6-2/TRBV6-3
j_gene: TRBJ2-7
CDR3nt: TGTGCCAGCAGTTACTCAACTGAGCAGTACTTC
CDR3aa: CASSYSTEQYF

d_gene: TRBD2
abundance: NA
v_gene: TRBV5-4
j_gene: TRBJ2-1
CDR3nt: TGTGCCAGCAGCGGCGGACTAGCGGGGGGGCGCAATGAGCAGTTCTTC
CDR3aa: CASSGGLAGGRNEQFF

d_gene: TRBD2
abundance: NA
v_gene: TRBV5-1
j_gene: TRBJ2-7
CDR3nt: TGCGCCAGCAGCTCATGGGACTACGAGAACGAGCAGTACTTC
CDR3aa: CASSSWDYENEQYF

d_gene: NA
abundance: NA
v_gene: TRBV5-1
j_gene: TRBJ1-5
CDR3nt: TGCGCCAGCAGCTTGGACGACAGCTATGGCAATCAGCCCCAGCATTTT
CDR3aa: CASSLDDSYGNQPQHF

d_gene: TRBD1
abundance: NA
v_gene: TRBV9
j_gene: TRBJ2-1
CDR3nt: TGTGCCAGCAGCCCATCAGGCCAGGGGGCCAATGAGCAGTTCTTC
CDR3aa: CASSPSGQGANEQFF

d_gene: NA
abundance: few
v_gene: TRBV29-1
j_gene: TRBJ2-7
CDR3nt: TGCAGCGTTGTTGGGGGCGCGTACGAGCAGTACTTC
CDR3aa: CSVVGGAYEQYF

d_gene: TRBD1
abundance: few
v_gene: TRBV29-1
j_gene: TRBJ1-1
CDR3nt: TGCAGCGTCAGACAGGGGAGCGACACTGAAGCTTTCTTT
CDR3aa: CSVRQGSDTEAFF

d_gene: NA
abundance: NA
v_gene: TRBV7-2
j_gene: TRBJ2-1
CDR3nt: TGTGCCAGCAGCTTATCGGGACTCCCATACAATGAGCAGTTCTTC
CDR3aa: CASSLSGLPYNEQFF

d_gene: TRBD1
abundance: NA
v_gene: TRBV20-1
j_gene: TRBJ2-5
CDR3nt: TGCAGTGGTACAGGGGCACAGACCCAGTACTTC
CDR3aa: CSGTGAQTQYF

d_gene: TRBD2
abundance: NA
v_gene: TRBV7-9
j_gene: TRBJ2-1
CDR3nt: TGTGCCAGCAGCCCTCGGACTAGCGGGAGTCGAAGCTCCTACAATGAGCAGTTCTTC
CDR3aa: CASSPRTSGSRSSYNEQFF

d_gene: TRBD1
abundance: once
v_gene: TRBV24-1
j_gene: TRBJ2-2
CDR3nt: TGTGCCACCAGTGATTTTGGGACAGGTCGCACCGGGGAGCTGTTTTTT
CDR3aa: CATSDFGTGRTGELFF

d_gene: NA
abundance: once
v_gene: TRBV7-2
j_gene: TRBJ2-7
CDR3nt: TGTGCCAGCAGCCCCCCCGCGTCAATTTCCTACGAGCAGTACTTC
CDR3aa: CASSPPASISYEQYF

d_gene: TRBD1
abundance: NA
v_gene: TRBV7-3
j_gene: TRBJ2-4
CDR3nt: TGTGCCAGCAGTCCAGACAGGGGGCCTGCCGGAAACATTCAGTACTTC
CDR3aa: CASSPDRGPAGNIQYF

d_gene: NA
abundance: NA
v_gene: TRBV6-5
j_gene: TRBJ2-7
CDR3nt: TGTGCCAGCAGTCAGGACACAGCACCCTACGAGCAGTACTTC
CDR3aa: CASSQDTAPYEQYF

d_gene: TRBD1
abundance: NA
v_gene: TRBV19
j_gene: TRBJ1-5
CDR3nt: TGTGCCAGTAGCCCGGGAGGGACAGGGGGAGTCTATAGCAATCAGCCCCAGCATTTT
CDR3aa: CASSPGGTGGVYSNQPQHF

d_gene: TRBD1
abundance: NA
v_gene: TRBV19
j_gene: TRBJ2-2
CDR3nt: TGTGCCAGTAGTATTACGGGGACAGGGGGCACCGGGGAGCTGTTTTTT
CDR3aa: CASSITGTGGTGELFF

d_gene: TRBD2
abundance: NA
v_gene: TRBV7-3
j_gene: TRBJ2-5
CDR3nt: TGTGCCAGCAGCCAACCGGGACTAGCGGGAGCACAAGAGACCCAGTACTTC
CDR3aa: CASSQPGLAGAQETQYF